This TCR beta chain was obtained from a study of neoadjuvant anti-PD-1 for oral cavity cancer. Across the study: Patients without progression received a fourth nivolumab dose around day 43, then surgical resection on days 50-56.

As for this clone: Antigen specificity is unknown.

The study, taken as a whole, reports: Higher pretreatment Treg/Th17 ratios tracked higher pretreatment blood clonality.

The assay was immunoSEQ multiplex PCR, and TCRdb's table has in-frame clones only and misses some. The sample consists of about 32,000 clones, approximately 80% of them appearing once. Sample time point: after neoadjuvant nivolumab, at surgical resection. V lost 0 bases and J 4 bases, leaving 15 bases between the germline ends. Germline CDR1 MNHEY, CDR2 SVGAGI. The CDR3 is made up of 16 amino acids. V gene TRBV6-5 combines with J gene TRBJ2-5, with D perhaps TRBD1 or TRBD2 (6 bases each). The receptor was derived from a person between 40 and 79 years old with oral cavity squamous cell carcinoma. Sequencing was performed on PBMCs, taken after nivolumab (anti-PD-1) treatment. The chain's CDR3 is CASSYSAFGGRETQYF. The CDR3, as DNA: TGTGCCAGCAGTTACTCGGCCTTTGGGGGGCGAGAGACCCAGTACTTC.